The TCR beta chain under discussion was sequenced for a study of blood T cell repertoires in COVID-19. Background on the study: The United States, Italy and Spain supplied acute and convalescent COVID-19 samples. T cells, B-cell-depleted T cells, or PBMCs supplied cDNA or gDNA.

Participants spanned ages roughly 18 to 95 years and resided in roughly 22 US areas. CDR1 GTSNPN and CDR2 SVGIG come from the germline V gene (reference sequence). The CDR3 totals 15 residues. V was trimmed by 0 bases and J by 9 bases, leaving 15 bases between them. In the source study's methods: By means of reference gene primer amplification, nucleated cell counts were estimated. The table came from immunoSEQ multiplex PCR; TCRdb's copy has only in-frame clones and leaves some out. V, J and clone size derive from that table, while D and trimming were established from the DNA sequence. The sample records hundreds of thousands of clones, roughly 90% being singletons.

The sequence was obtained from a woman aged 18-29 years with acute COVID-19. The specimen was PBMCs or T cells enriched from blood (not recorded which). The chain employs TRBV30 and TRBJ1-6, with D unclear. The CDR3 nucleotides are TGTGCCTGGAGTGTAGGGCCCCGCGGGGTTTCACCCCTCCACTTT. Translation: CAWSVGPRGVSPLHF.